This T cell receptor beta chain was sequenced for a study of persistence of HIV-infected CD4 T cells. General study results and limits: TCR oligoclonality correlated with proviral oligoclonality in the same sorted populations.

Sequencing used immunoSEQ version 4 in survey mode. This table comes from immunoSEQ multiplex PCR, and its TCRdb copy is limited to in-frame clones, with some not included. The data contain 25,000 to 35,000 clones, roughly 82% of them singletons. The CDR3 has 14 amino acids. V lost 3 bases and J lost 0, with 6 bases in between. Looked up from germline, CDR1 is ENHRY and CDR2 is SYGVKD. The stimulus was lysate of CMV-infected fibroblasts, about 10 ug/mL. CD40L-negative CD69-negative CD45RO-high memory CD4+ T cells were sorted as populations depleted of antigen-responding cells. Donors were HIV-1-infected adults who began suppressive ART during chronic infection. An approximately 20-hour stimulation of CD8-depleted PBMCs used anti-CD28/CD49d costimulation, CD40-blocking antibody and enfuvirtide. In the case of this clone: Antigen: not known.

This receptor was identified in an adult man with HIV who was CMV-seropositive. Sequenced material: CD4+ T cells sorted from PBMCs after approximately 19-hour stimulation, taken from a patient who received antiretroviral therapy. This chain connects TRBV10-3 to TRBJ2-1, with D hard to call. The CDR3 nucleotides are TGTGCCATCAGTGAAACAAGCTCCTACAATGAGCAGTTCTTC. Translated: CAISETSSYNEQFF.